Sequencing of this TCR beta chain was carried out in a study of T cell changes during pregnancy in multiple sclerosis. Germline V gene sequence: CDR1 LNHDA, CDR2 SQIVND (reference sequence). Trimming cost V 6 bases and J 3 bases; bases outside gene matches: 8. This CDR3 region has 15 residues. Repertoires were generated with immunoSEQ multiplex PCR, while TCRdb's copy carries only in-frame clones and drops some. The sample yields around 31,000 clones, 90% seen once. This specimen was CD8+ T cells from peripheral blood mononuclear cells, taken in the second trimester of pregnancy. The chain employs TRBV19 and TRBJ2-3; 8 bases map to TRBD2. The TCR sequence derives from a female donor with multiple sclerosis, enrolled in a pregnancy study. In DNA form, the CDR3 reads TGTGCCAGTAGATTGAGCGGGGGCGGGACAGATACGCAGTATTTT. It encodes CASRLSGGGTDTQYF.